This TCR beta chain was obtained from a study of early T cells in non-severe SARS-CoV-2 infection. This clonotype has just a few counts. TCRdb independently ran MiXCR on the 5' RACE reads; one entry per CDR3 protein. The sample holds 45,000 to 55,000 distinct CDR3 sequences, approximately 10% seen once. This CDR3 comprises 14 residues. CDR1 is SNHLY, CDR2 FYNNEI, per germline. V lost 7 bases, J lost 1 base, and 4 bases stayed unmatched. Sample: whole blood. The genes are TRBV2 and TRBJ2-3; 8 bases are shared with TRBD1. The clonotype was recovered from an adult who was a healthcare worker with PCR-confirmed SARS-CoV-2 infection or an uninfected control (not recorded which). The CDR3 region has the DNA TGTGCCAGCAACTCGGGACAGGGCACAGATACGCAGTATTTT. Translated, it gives CASNSGQGTDTQYF.